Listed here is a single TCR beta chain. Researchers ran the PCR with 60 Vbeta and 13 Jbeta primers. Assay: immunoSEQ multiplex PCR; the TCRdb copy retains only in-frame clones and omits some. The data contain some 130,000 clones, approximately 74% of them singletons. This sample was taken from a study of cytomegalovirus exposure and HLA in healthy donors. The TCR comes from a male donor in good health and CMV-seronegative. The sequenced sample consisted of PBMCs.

CDR3 loop: CASSEQQGVNTEAFF. CDR3 nucleotide sequence: TGTGCCAGCAGTGAGCAACAGGGGGTGAACACTGAAGCTTTCTTT. V and J are TRBV6-1 and TRBJ1-1; TRBD1 agrees at 8 bases. The CDR3 length is 15 residues. CDR1 is MNHNS and CDR2 is SASEGT in the germline V gene. V lost 3 bases to trimming and J lost 0 bases; unmatched junction nucleotides: 3.